The 21 T cell receptor beta chains presented below share a single source sample, sequenced in a study of control samples from healthy donors and cancer patients. TCRdb's table, derived via immunoSEQ multiplex PCR, lists solely in-frame clones and lacks some. The sample has 75,000 to 90,000 clones, approximately 89% seen once. Sequencing was performed on blood. The origin of the receptors is a man over 45 in good health.

The chain uses TRBV29-1 and TRBJ1-4; a possible D gene is TRBD1 (5 bases). The CDR3 spans 12 residues. Germline CDR1 is SQVTM and CDR2 is ANQGSEA. Trimming removed 8 bases from V and 8 bases from J, with 15 bases in between. Written as DNA, the CDR3 is TGCAGCACATCGGACGGGGCCGAAAAACTGTTTTTT. The encoded protein is CSTSDGAEKLFF. The full variable domain, with the rest looked up from reference TRBV29-1 and TRBJ1-4, is SAVISQKPSRDICQRGTSLTIQCQVDSQVTMMFWYRQQPGQSLTLIATANQGSEATYESGFVIDKFPISRPNLTFSTLTVSNMSPEDSSIYLCSTSDGAEKLFFGSGTQLSVL.

This clone was recorded once. V and J are TRBV19 and TRBJ1-2; D is perhaps TRBD1 (5 bases). CDR1 LNHDA and CDR2 SQIVND come from the germline V gene (reference sequence). V was trimmed by 2 bases and J by 8 bases, leaving 9 bases between them. The CDR3 runs to 12 residues. The CDR3 is CASSIQGKGYTF. For the CDR3, the DNA is TGTGCCAGTAGTATACAGGGTAAAGGCTACACCTTC. The full variable domain, rest sourced from reference TRBV19 and TRBJ1-2, is DGGITQSPKYLFRKEGQNVTLSCEQNLNHDAMYWYRQDPGQGLRLIYYSQIVNDFQKGDIAEGYSVSREKKESFPLTVTSAQKNPTAFYLCASSIQGKGYTFGSGTRLTVV.

The chain uses TRBV18 and TRBJ1-1, with D possibly being TRBD1 (5 bases). The germline gives CDR1 KGHSH, CDR2 LQKENI. V was shortened by 5 bases and J by 6 bases, with 13 bases between the two germline ends. This CDR3 is built from 13 residues. The CDR3 sequence is CASSSTGGSEAFF. The CDR3 DNA reads TGTGCCAGCTCATCCACGGGGGGGTCTGAAGCTTTCTTT.

The rearrangement links TRBV9 to TRBJ2-5, with D perhaps matching TRBD1 or TRBD2 (5 bases each). CDR1 SGDLS and CDR2 YYNGEE come from the germline V gene. Trimming removed 3 bases from V and 2 bases from J, with 5 bases in between. The CDR3 length is 12 residues. The CDR3 coding sequence is TGTGCCAGCAGCGGGGGGCAAGAGACCCAGTACTTC. Residues: CASSGGQETQYF.

CDR3 sequence: CASSLTAGTSRAPDTQYF. Written as DNA, the CDR3 is TGTGCCAGCAGCTTAACAGCCGGGACTAGCCGGGCGCCAGATACGCAGTATTTT. The rearrangement links TRBV11-2 to TRBJ2-3; 9 positions match TRBD2. V shed 2 bases, J shed 4 bases, and the junction held 13 bases outside the gene matches. Germline V gene lookup returns CDR1 SGHAT and CDR2 FQNNGV. The CDR3 spans 18 residues.

The chain has TRBV2 and TRBJ1-3; D not certain. This CDR3 spans 17 amino acids. Trimming left V 8 bases short and J 0 bases short, with 20 bases between. Per germline, CDR1 SNHLY and CDR2 FYNNEI. The CDR3 is CASHLRKNMLSGNTIYF. DNA for the CDR3: TGTGCCAGCCATCTTAGAAAGAACATGCTCTCTGGAAACACCATATATTTT.

In its sample, this clone was seen once. V gene TRBV14 combines with J gene TRBJ2-7; D unresolved. Trimming took 5 bases from V and 0 from J, leaving 5 bases between them. This CDR3 comprises 12 residues. CDR1 SGHDN and CDR2 FVKESK come from the germline V gene. Here the CDR3 reads CASSTPSYEQYF. The CDR3 DNA reads as TGTGCCAGCAGCACACCCTCCTACGAGCAGTACTTC.

V and J are TRBV7-9 and TRBJ1-1; unclear D gene. The ends were cut back, 0 bases at V and 4 bases at J, with 9 bases in the middle. This CDR3 is built from 14 residues. CDR1 is SEHNR, CDR2 FQNEAQ, per germline (reference sequence). The CDR3 DNA follows: TGTGCCAGCAGCTTAGCGGTAGTTCCCACTGAAGCTTTCTTT. Its protein product is CASSLAVVPTEAFF.

V is TRBV18 and J is TRBJ2-7, with 9 bases matching TRBD1. The CDR3 is made up of 14 amino acids. From germline, CDR1 is KGHSH and CDR2 LQKENI. V lost 5 bases, J lost 5 bases, and 7 bases stayed unmatched. The CDR3 protein is CASSGGQGVHEQYF. CDR3 in DNA: TGTGCCAGCTCAGGGGGACAGGGTGTCCACGAGCAGTACTTC. Full variable domain (remainder filled in from reference TRBV18 and TRBJ2-7): NAGVMQNPRHLVRRRGQEARLRCSPMKGHSHVYWYRQLPEEGLKFMVYLQKENIIDESGMPKERFSAEFPKEGPSILRIQQVVRGDSAAYFCASSGGQGVHEQYFGPGTRLTVT.

The genes are TRBV2 and TRBJ1-1; 12 bases agree with TRBD1. Losses at the gene ends were 7 bases for V and 1 base for J; bases not matched to a gene: 10. This CDR3 is 17 amino acids long. Per the germline V gene, CDR1 is SNHLY and CDR2 is FYNNEI. The CDR3 DNA is TGTGCCAGCAAGTCGGGACAGGGGGCCTGGGGGAACACTGAAGCTTTCTTT. Its protein product is CASKSGQGAWGNTEAFF.

The gene calls are TRBV19 and TRBJ2-6, with 12 bases lining up with TRBD2. Losses at the gene ends were 7 bases for V and 3 bases for J; bases not matched to a gene: 7. The CDR3 spans 17 residues. The germline V gene encodes CDR1 LNHDA and CDR2 SQIVND (reference sequence). CDR3 coding DNA: TGTGCCAGTACCCTAGCGGGGGGGCCGTATGGGGCCAACGTCCTGACTTTC. It translates to CASTLAGGPYGANVLTF.

This clone was seen a handful of times. The chain recombines TRBV7-8 with TRBJ1-5; tentative D call: TRBD1 (6 bases). The CDR3 spans 13 residues. Trimming took 5 bases from V and 5 from J, leaving 10 bases between them. The V gene's germline CDR1 is SGHVS and CDR2 FQNEAQ. The chain's CDR3 is CASSGGNDQPQHF. The CDR3 DNA follows: TGTGCCAGCAGCGGGGGCAACGATCAGCCCCAGCATTTT.

The chain has TRBV11-3 and TRBJ1-4; 9 nucleotides agree with TRBD1. The germline CDR1 and CDR2 sequences are SGHNT and YENEEA. The CDR3 sequence is 15 residues long. The V segment lost 5 bases and the J segment 8 bases; nucleotides outside the gene matches: 9. Here the CDR3 DNA reads TGTGCCAGCAGCGCCCGGACAGGGGAGGGCGAAAAACTGTTTTTT. As protein: CASSARTGEGEKLFF.

V gene TRBV4-3 combines with J gene TRBJ1-2; D is possibly TRBD1 (5 bases). This CDR3 has 16 residues. Germline CDR1 is LGHNA and CDR2 is YSLEER. Trimming stripped 1 base from V and 7 bases from J, with 19 bases between. In DNA, the CDR3 is TGCGCCAGCAGCCAAGGGCTACGGGGGGGTTCCACTGGCTACACCTTC. It encodes CASSQGLRGGSTGYTF.

This chain uses TRBV19 with TRBJ1-6; D perhaps matches TRBD1 (5 bases). Trimming shortened V by 6 bases and J by 8 bases, and 17 bases separated the two germline ends. The CDR3 contains 15 residues. Looked up from germline, CDR1 is LNHDA and CDR2 is SQIVND (reference sequence). CDR3: CASRSDGTDHSPLHF. For the CDR3, the DNA is TGTGCCAGTAGGAGCGACGGGACGGATCATTCACCCCTCCACTTT.

This chain links TRBV19 with TRBJ2-5, with 9 positions matching TRBD1. This CDR3 contains 14 residues. Germline CDR1 is LNHDA and CDR2 is SQIVND (reference sequence). Trimming at V came to 9 bases and at J to 5 bases, leaving 10 bases not matched to a gene. The CDR3 sequence: CASGPGTGLETQYF. CDR3 in DNA: TGTGCCAGCGGGCCGGGGACAGGGTTGGAGACCCAGTACTTC.

This chain uses TRBV30 with TRBJ1-4; D ambiguous. With 4 bases removed from V and 0 bases from J, the gap between germline ends came to 9 bases. This CDR3 has 14 amino acids. Germline CDR1 reads GTSNPN; CDR2 reads SVGIG (reference sequence). This CDR3 is CAWTRGSTNEKLFF. The CDR3 DNA follows: TGTGCCTGGACTCGGGGATCAACTAATGAAAAACTGTTTTTT.

This chain joins TRBV5-1 and TRBJ1-1, with a tentative D call TRBD1 (5 bases). Germline V gives CDR1 SGHRS, CDR2 YFSETQ. The CDR3 has 16 residues. The V and J ends lost 0 bases and 1 base respectively, with 13 bases between them. The CDR3 spells CASSLDFRTRNTEAFF. The CDR3 DNA sequence: TGCGCCAGCAGCTTGGACTTTAGGACAAGGAACACTGAAGCTTTCTTT.

The V call is TRBV19, the J call TRBJ1-2; D is unclear. V dropped 2 bases and J dropped 2 bases, with 9 bases sitting between them. This CDR3 contains 14 residues. Germline CDR1 reads LNHDA; CDR2 reads SQIVND (reference sequence). The CDR3 sequence is CASSIPSWNYGYTF. The CDR3 DNA reads as TGTGCCAGTAGTATACCCAGTTGGAACTATGGCTACACCTTC.

V and J are TRBV11-2 and TRBJ2-5; D uncertain. Germline V lookup: CDR1 SGHAT, CDR2 FQNNGV. The CDR3 consists of 14 residues. V was clipped by 6 bases and J by 5 bases, with 16 bases between them. The CDR3 sequence: CASRRVGSGETQYF. CDR3 in DNA: TGTGCCAGCAGACGAGTGGGGTCCGGGGAGACCCAGTACTTC. The full variable domain, with the rest looked up from reference TRBV11-2 and TRBJ2-5, is EAGVAQSPRYKIIEKRQSVAFWCNPISGHATLYWYQQILGQGPKLLIQFQNNGVVDDSQLPKDRFSAERLKGVDSTLKIQPAKLEDSAVYLCASRRVGSGETQYFGPGTRLLVL.

The chain couples TRBV7-2 to TRBJ2-2, with D tentatively TRBD1 (5 bases). The CDR3 has 15 residues. The V gene lost 1 base and the J gene lost 4 bases, with 10 bases spanning the gap. CDR1 SGHTA and CDR2 FQGNSA come from the germline V gene. This chain's CDR3 is CASSLGQGPTGELFF. The CDR3 nucleotides are TGTGCCAGCAGCTTAGGGCAGGGCCCCACCGGGGAGCTGTTTTTT. The complete variable domain, with remaining parts taken from reference TRBV7-2 and TRBJ2-2, reads GAGVSQSPSNKVTEKGKDVELRCDPISGHTALYWYRQSLGQGLEFLIYFQGNSAPDKSGLPSDRFSAERTGGSVSTLTIQRTQQEDSAVYLCASSLGQGPTGELFFGEGSRLTVL.